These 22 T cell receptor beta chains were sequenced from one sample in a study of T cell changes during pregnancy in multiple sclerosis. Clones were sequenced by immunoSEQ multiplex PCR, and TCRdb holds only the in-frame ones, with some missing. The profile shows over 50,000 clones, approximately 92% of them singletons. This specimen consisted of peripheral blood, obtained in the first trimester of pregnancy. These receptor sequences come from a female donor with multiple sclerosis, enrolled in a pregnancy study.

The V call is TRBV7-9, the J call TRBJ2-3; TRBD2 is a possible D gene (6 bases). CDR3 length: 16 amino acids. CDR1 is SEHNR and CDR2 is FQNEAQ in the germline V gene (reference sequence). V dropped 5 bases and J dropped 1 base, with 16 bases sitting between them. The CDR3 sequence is CASSPRPGLRTDTQYF. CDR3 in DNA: TGTGCCAGCAGCCCCCGGCCGGGACTTCGCACAGATACGCAGTATTTT.

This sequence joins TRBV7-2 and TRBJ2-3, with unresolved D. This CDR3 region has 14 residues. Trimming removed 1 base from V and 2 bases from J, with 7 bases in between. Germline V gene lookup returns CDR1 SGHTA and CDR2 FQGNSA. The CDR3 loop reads CASSLVQNTDTQYF. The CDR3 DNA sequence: TGTGCCAGCAGCTTAGTACAGAACACAGATACGCAGTATTTT.

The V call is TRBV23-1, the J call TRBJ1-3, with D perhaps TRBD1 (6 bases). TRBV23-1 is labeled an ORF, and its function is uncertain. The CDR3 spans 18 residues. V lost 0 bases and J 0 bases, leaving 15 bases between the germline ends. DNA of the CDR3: TGCGCCAGCAGTCAATCCGGGGACAAAGGGAGCTCTGGAAACACCATATATTTT. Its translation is CASSQSGDKGSSGNTIYF.

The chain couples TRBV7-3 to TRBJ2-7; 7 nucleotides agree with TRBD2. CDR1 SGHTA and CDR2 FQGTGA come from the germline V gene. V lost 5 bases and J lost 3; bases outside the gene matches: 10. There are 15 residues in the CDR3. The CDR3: CASSPWEGLLYEQYF. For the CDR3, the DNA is TGTGCCAGCAGCCCATGGGAGGGCCTACTCTACGAGCAGTACTTC.

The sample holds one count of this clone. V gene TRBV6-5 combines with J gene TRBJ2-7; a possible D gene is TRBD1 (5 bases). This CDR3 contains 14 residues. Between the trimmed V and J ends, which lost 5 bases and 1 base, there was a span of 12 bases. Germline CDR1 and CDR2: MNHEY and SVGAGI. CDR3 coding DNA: TGTGCCAGCAGTGCGACAGCCCTATCCTACGAGCAGTACTTC. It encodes CASSATALSYEQYF.

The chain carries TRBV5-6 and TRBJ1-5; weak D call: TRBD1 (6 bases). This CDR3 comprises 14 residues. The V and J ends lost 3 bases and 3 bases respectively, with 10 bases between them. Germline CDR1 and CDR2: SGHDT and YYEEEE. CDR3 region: CASSSTGINQPQHF. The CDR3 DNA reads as TGTGCCAGCAGCTCTACAGGGATCAATCAGCCCCAGCATTTT.

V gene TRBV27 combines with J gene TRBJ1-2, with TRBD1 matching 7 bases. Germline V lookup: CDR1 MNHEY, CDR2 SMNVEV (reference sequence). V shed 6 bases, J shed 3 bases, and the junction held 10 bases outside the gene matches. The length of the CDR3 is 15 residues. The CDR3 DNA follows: TGTGCCAGCAGCGATAGGGGGCTAGTGGACTATGGCTACACCTTC. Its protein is CASSDRGLVDYGYTF.

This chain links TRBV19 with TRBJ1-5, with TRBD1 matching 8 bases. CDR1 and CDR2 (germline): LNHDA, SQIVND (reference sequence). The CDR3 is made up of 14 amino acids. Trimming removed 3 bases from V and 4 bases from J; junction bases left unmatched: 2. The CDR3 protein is CASSIGQGNQPQHF. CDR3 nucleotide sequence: TGTGCCAGTAGTATTGGACAGGGTAATCAGCCCCAGCATTTT.

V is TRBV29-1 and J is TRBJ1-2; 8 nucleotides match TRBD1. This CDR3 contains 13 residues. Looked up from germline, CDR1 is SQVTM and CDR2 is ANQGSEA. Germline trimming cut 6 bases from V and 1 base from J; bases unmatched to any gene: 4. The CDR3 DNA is TGCAGCGTGAGGACAGGGCTTAACTATGGCTACACCTTC. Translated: CSVRTGLNYGYTF.

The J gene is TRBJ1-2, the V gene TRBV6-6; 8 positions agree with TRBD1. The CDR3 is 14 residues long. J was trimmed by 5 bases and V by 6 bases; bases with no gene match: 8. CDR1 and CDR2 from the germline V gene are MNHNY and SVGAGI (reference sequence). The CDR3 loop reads CASSSGTGLYGYTF. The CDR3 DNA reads TGTGCCAGCAGCAGTGGGACAGGCCTATATGGCTACACCTTC.

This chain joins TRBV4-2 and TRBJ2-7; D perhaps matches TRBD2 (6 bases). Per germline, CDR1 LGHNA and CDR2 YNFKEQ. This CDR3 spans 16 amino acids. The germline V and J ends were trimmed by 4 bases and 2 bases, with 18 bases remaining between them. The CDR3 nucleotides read TGTGCCAGCAGCCCCCCGGGTGTGGGAGGCACCTACGAGCAGTACTTC. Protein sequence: CASSPPGVGGTYEQYF.

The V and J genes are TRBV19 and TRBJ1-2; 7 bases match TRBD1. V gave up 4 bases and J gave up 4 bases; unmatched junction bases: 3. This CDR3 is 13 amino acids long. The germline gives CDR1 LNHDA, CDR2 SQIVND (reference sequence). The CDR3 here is CASSTGTVYGYTF. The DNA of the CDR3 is TGTGCCAGTAGTACGGGGACAGTCTATGGCTACACCTTC.

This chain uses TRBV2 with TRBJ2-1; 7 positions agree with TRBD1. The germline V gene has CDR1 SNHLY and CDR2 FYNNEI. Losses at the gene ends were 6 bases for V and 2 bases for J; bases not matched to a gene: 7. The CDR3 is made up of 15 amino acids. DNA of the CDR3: TGTGCCAGCAGACCACAGGGGACCCCCTACAATGAGCAGTTCTTC. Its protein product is CASRPQGTPYNEQFF.

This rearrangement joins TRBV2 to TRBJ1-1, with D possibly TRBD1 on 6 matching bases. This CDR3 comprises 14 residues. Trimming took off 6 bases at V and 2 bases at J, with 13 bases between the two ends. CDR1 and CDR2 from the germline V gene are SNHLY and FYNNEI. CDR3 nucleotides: TGTGCCAGCAGGCTACAGGGTACTAACACTGAAGCTTTCTTT. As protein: CASRLQGTNTEAFF.

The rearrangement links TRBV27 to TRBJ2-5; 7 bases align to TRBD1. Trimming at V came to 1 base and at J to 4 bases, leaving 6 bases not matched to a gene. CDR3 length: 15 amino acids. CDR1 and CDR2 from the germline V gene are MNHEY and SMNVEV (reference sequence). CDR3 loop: CASSLFTGVRETQYF. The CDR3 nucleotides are TGTGCCAGCAGTTTATTTACAGGGGTTCGAGAGACCCAGTACTTC.

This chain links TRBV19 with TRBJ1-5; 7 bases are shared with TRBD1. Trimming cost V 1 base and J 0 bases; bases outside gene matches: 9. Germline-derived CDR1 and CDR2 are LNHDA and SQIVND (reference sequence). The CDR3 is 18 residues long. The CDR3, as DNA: TGTGCCAGTAGTATAGGGGGGACAGAAGACTATAGCAATCAGCCCCAGCATTTT. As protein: CASSIGGTEDYSNQPQHF.

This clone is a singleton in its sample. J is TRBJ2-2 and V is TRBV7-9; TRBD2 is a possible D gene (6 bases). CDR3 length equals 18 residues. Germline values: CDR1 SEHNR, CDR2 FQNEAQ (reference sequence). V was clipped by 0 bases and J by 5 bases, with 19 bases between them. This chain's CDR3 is CASSLAGLGLARTGELFF. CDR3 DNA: TGTGCCAGCAGCTTAGCGGGTCTCGGGCTAGCGAGGACCGGGGAGCTGTTTTTT.

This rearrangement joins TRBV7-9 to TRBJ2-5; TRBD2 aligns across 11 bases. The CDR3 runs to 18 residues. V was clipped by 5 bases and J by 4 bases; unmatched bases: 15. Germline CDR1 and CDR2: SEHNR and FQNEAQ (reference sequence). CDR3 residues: CASSPDALGTSGGETQYF. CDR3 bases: TGTGCCAGCAGCCCCGACGCCCTAGGGACTAGCGGAGGAGAGACCCAGTACTTC.

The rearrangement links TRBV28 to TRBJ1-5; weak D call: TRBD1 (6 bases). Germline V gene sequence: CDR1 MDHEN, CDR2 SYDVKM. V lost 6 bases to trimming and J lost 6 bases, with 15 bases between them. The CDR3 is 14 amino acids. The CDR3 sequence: CASRIEGESQPQHF. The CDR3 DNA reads TGTGCCAGCAGAATAGAGGGGGAGAGTCAGCCCCAGCATTTT.

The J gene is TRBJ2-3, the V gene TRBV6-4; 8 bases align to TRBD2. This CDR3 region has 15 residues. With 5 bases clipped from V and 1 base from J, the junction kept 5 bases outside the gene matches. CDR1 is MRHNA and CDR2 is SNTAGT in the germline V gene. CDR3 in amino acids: CASSSGSGGTDTQYF. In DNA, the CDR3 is TGTGCCAGCAGTAGCGGGAGCGGCGGCACAGATACGCAGTATTTT.

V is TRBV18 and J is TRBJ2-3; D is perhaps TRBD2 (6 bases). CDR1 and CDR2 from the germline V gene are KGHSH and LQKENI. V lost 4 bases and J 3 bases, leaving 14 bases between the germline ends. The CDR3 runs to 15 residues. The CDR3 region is CASSLGLPKTDTQYF. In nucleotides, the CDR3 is TGTGCCAGCTCACTGGGACTCCCGAAGACAGATACGCAGTATTTT.

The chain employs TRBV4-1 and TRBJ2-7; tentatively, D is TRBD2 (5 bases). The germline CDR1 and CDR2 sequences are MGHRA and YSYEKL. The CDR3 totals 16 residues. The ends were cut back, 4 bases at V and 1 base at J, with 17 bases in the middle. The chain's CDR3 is CASSPERGQASYEQYF. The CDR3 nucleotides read TGCGCCAGCAGCCCCGAACGGGGTCAGGCTTCCTACGAGCAGTACTTC.